A selection of T cell receptor beta chains follows, all from one sample in a study of identical twins. TCRdb independently ran MiXCR on the 5' RACE reads; one entry per CDR3 protein. The data contain about 290,000 distinct CDR3 sequences, over 8.5% of them singletons. These data were also filed under a second study, of yellow fever vaccine responses in identical twins.

Sequences were obtained from CD8+ T cells sorted from blood. The receptors were gathered from a woman aged 18-29 years in good health. Both conserved end residues are part of each CDR3. A D gene is named only where the DNA matches it firmly. Clone size is shown for a subset of rows, as once, few, many or a class of expanded clone.

d_call j_call v_call clone_size cdr3_aa cdr3_nt
TRBD2 TRBJ2-5 TRBV7-9 - CASSARLAEETQYF TGTGCCAGCAGCGCCCGACTAGCGGAAGAGACCCAGTACTTC
- TRBJ1-4 TRBV7-4 few CASSETGPTATNEKLFF TGTGCCAGCAGCGAGACCGGGCCGACGGCAACTAATGAAAAACTGTTTTTT
TRBD1 TRBJ2-5 TRBV5-1 many CASSRTGSRETQYF TGCGCCAGCAGCCGGACAGGCAGCCGAGAGACCCAGTACTTC
TRBD1 TRBJ2-5 TRBV4-1 few CASSQDQGQGAETQYF TGCGCCAGCAGCCAAGACCAGGGACAGGGGGCTGAGACCCAGTACTTC
- TRBJ2-1 TRBV11-2 - CASSLDRPSYNEQFF TGTGCCAGCAGCTTGGACAGACCCTCCTACAATGAGCAGTTCTTC
- TRBJ2-1 TRBV11-1 few CASSFFPFSRGTLTHEQFF TGTGCCAGCAGCTTTTTTCCATTCAGTCGGGGGACTTTAACCCATGAGCAGTTCTTC
- TRBJ1-3 TRBV14 many CASTEPGRGNTIYF TGTGCCAGCACCGAACCGGGACGAGGAAACACCATATATTTT
TRBD1 TRBJ2-7 TRBV20-1 many CSARDLTGAAYEQYF TGCAGTGCTAGAGACTTGACAGGGGCCGCCTACGAGCAGTACTTC
- TRBJ2-7 TRBV14 few CASSPSETDYEQYF TGTGCCAGCAGCCCCTCGGAGACGGACTACGAGCAGTACTTC
TRBD2 TRBJ2-1 TRBV7-8 many CASSLGASGYNEQFF TGTGCCAGCAGCTTAGGAGCTAGCGGGTACAATGAGCAGTTCTTC
TRBD1 TRBJ2-5 TRBV7-9 many CASSVGQIQETQYF TGTGCCAGCAGCGTGGGACAGATCCAAGAGACCCAGTACTTC
- TRBJ1-2 TRBV20-1 - CSATKSLANYGYTF TGCAGTGCTACTAAGAGTTTAGCTAACTATGGCTACACCTTC
- TRBJ1-2 TRBV7-2 few CASSLPGFNYGYTF TGTGCCAGCAGCTTGCCGGGATTTAACTATGGCTACACCTTC
- TRBJ2-2 TRBV5-4 few CASSLFEGYSSNPLSNTGELFF TGTGCCAGCAGCTTGTTTGAAGGCTACTCCTCCAACCCCCTTTCGAACACCGGGGAGCTGTTTTTT
TRBD1 TRBJ2-7 TRBV11-2 - CASSYQAGTDTYEQYF TGTGCCAGCAGCTACCAGGCCGGGACAGACACTTACGAGCAGTACTTC
- TRBJ1-5 TRBV19 - CASSIGTDTDTQHF TGTGCCAGTAGTATAGGGACAGACACAGATACGCAGCATTTT
TRBD1 TRBJ1-2 TRBV20-1 - CSARGRGGDSMPTNYGYTF TGCAGTGCTAGAGGGCGTGGGGGGGACAGTATGCCAACTAACTATGGCTACACCTTC
- TRBJ2-7 TRBV30 few CAWSHESYEQYF TGTGCCTGGAGCCATGAATCCTACGAGCAGTACTTC
TRBD2 TRBJ2-7 TRBV29-1 many CSAAGAAYEQYF TGCAGCGCGGCGGGAGCAGCCTACGAGCAGTACTTC
TRBD1 TRBJ2-1 TRBV7-9 - CASSSDRAGQFF TGTGCCAGCAGCTCGGACAGGGCCGGGCAGTTCTTC
TRBD1 TRBJ2-7 TRBV3-1 - CASSPKDRQGVGEQYF TGTGCCAGCAGCCCAAAGGACCGACAGGGGGTAGGCGAGCAGTACTTC
TRBD1 TRBJ1-1 TRBV12-3/TRBV12-4 many CASSTSTGIVTEAFF TGTGCCAGCAGTACATCGACAGGGATTGTCACTGAAGCTTTCTTT